The 26 T cell receptor beta chains in this list originate from one sample, sequenced in a study of response to subunit inactivated influenza vaccine. TCRdb re-analysed the RT-PCR reads in MiXCR, keeping a single row per CDR3 protein. The sample lists about 180,000 distinct CDR3 sequences; nearly 9.5% were seen once. The sample in question was non-naive T cells sorted from PBMCs, obtained on the day of vaccination. These receptors were taken from a man aged 50 to 59 who received an inactivated influenza vaccine.

This clonotype has ten or more counts. The rearrangement joins TRBV5-1 to TRBJ1-2, with D uncertain. This CDR3 has 12 amino acids. Trimming took off 0 bases at V and 12 bases at J, with 12 bases between the two ends. The germline gives CDR1 SGHRS, CDR2 YFSETQ. The CDR3 protein is CASSLGPPPDTF. The CDR3 DNA sequence: TGCGCCAGCAGCTTGGGGCCACCTCCTGACACCTTC.

This clonotype was detected ten times or more. V is TRBV12-3 or TRBV12-4 and J is TRBJ2-7; D is uncertain. The CDR3 extends over 12 amino acids. V was clipped by 8 bases and J by 0 bases, with 8 bases between them. CDR3 DNA sequence: TGTGCCAGCGCGTCCCGCTCCTACGAGCAGTACTTC. Its translation is CASASRSYEQYF.

This clonotype has only a few counts. This chain links TRBV5-1 with TRBJ2-3; D not resolved. This CDR3 is built from 17 residues. V was shortened by 5 bases and J by 0 bases, with 19 bases between the two germline ends. The germline V gene encodes CDR1 SGHRS and CDR2 YFSETQ. The chain's CDR3 is CASSTGSAEPSTDTQYF. CDR3 DNA sequence: TGCGCCAGCAGTACCGGATCGGCGGAACCTAGCACAGATACGCAGTATTTT.

This clonotype was counted only a few times. This chain links TRBV11-2 with TRBJ1-6; D may be TRBD1 (5 bases). Trimming left V 4 bases short and J 4 bases short, with 17 bases between. Germline V gene data show CDR1 as SGHAT and CDR2 as FQNNGV. The CDR3 sequence is 17 residues long. CDR3 loop: CASSSRGDVFYNSPLHF. For the CDR3, the DNA is TGTGCCAGCAGCTCCCGGGGGGACGTTTTTTATAATTCACCCCTCCACTTT.

The CDR3: CASSLGGRRGLANTEAFF. For the CDR3, the DNA is TGCGCCAGCAGCTTGGGTGGGAGGAGGGGTCTCGCGAACACTGAAGCTTTCTTT. This chain uses TRBV5-1 with TRBJ1-1; TRBD1 is a possible D gene (5 bases). Germline CDR1 SGHRS, CDR2 YFSETQ. The CDR3 length is 18 residues. Trimming shortened V by 0 bases and J by 1 base, and 19 bases separated the two germline ends.

This clonotype was recorded a few times. The rearrangement joins TRBV2 to TRBJ2-1; D remains unclear. This CDR3 is built from 14 residues. CDR1 is SNHLY and CDR2 is FYNNEI in the germline V gene. V was cut by 2 bases and J by 10 bases, with 15 bases left in between. CDR3 coding DNA: TGTGCCAGCAGTGAAATAGTAATGCGTGGAGAGCAGTTCTTC. It yields the protein CASSEIVMRGEQFF. Combining the CDR3 with reference TRBV2 and TRBJ2-1 gives the whole variable domain EPEVTQTPSHQVTQMGQEVILRCVPISNHLYFYWYRQILGQKVEFLVSFYNNEISEKSEIFDDQFSVERPDGSNFTLKIRSTKLEDSAMYFCASSEIVMRGEQFFGPGTRLTVL.

This clonotype was counted many times. This chain links TRBV20-1 with TRBJ1-1; 9 bases are a match to TRBD1. The CDR3 sequence is 13 residues long. Per germline, CDR1 DFQATT and CDR2 SNEGSKA (reference sequence). Unmatched junction bases numbered 3, after V lost 6 bases and J lost 1 base. In nucleotides, the CDR3 is TGCAGTGCGGGACAGGGTAGGAACACTGAAGCTTTCTTT. This codes for CSAGQGRNTEAFF.

This clonotype was seen more than once but under ten times. The chain links TRBV7-3 to TRBJ2-2; D is ambiguous. With 3 bases removed from V and 2 bases from J, the gap between germline ends came to 7 bases. CDR3 length: 14 amino acids. Germline V gives CDR1 SGHTA, CDR2 FQGTGA. CDR3 sequence (DNA): TGTGCCAGCAGCTTTGAGACAAACACCGGGGAGCTGTTTTTT. This gives the protein CASSFETNTGELFF.

Points on this clonotype: A much bigger clone sits one base away, suggesting this may be a read error. The J gene is TRBJ2-5, the V gene TRBV13, with 7 positions matching TRBD2. The length of the CDR3 is 15 residues. Per the germline V gene, CDR1 is PRHDT and CDR2 is FYEKMQ (reference sequence). In DNA, the CDR3 is TGTGCCACCAGCTTAGGCCGACTAGCCGGGGAGACCCAGTACTTC. Translation gives CATSLGRLAGETQYF.

This clonotype was found many times. The genes are TRBV11-2 and TRBJ2-5, with TRBD2 matching over 9 bases. V lost 2 bases to trimming and J lost 0 bases; unmatched junction nucleotides: 7. CDR1 is SGHAT and CDR2 is FQNNGV in the germline V gene. This CDR3 is 17 amino acids long. DNA of the CDR3: TGTGCCAGCAGCTTATCGGGCGGGGGGGTGTACCAAGAGACCCAGTACTTC. Encoded protein: CASSLSGGGVYQETQYF.

This clonotype was counted at least ten times. The V and J genes are TRBV12-3 or TRBV12-4 and TRBJ2-5; D ambiguous. CDR3 length equals 11 residues. Trimming took off 4 bases at V and 9 bases at J, with 9 bases between the two ends. CDR3 in DNA: TGTGCCAGCAGTTCGAGGTGGGCCCAGTACTTC. Its protein product is CASSSRWAQYF.

The sample holds a few counts of this clonotype. The chain couples TRBV6-1 to TRBJ2-1; 11 nucleotides match TRBD2. V lost 8 bases to trimming and J lost 9 bases; unmatched junction nucleotides: 9. The germline gives CDR1 MNHNS, CDR2 SASEGT. This CDR3 comprises 14 residues. The CDR3 reads CASAEVAGGGEQFF. The CDR3 DNA reads TGTGCCAGCGCGGAAGTAGCGGGAGGGGGTGAGCAGTTCTTC.

This clonotype was observed a few times. The J gene is TRBJ1-1, the V gene TRBV20-1; D may be TRBD1 (6 bases). The length of the CDR3 is 14 residues. Germline CDR1 is DFQATT and CDR2 is SNEGSKA (reference sequence). The germline V and J ends were trimmed by 6 bases and 3 bases, with 17 bases remaining between them. In DNA, the CDR3 is TGCAGTGCCCCCAAAGGGGGATGGGACACTGAAGCTTTCTTT. It encodes CSAPKGGWDTEAFF.

There are many counts of this clonotype. The chain couples TRBV6-4 to TRBJ1-1; 9 bases line up with TRBD1. Germline CDR1 MRHNA, CDR2 SNTAGT. The CDR3 contains 21 residues. The ends lost 5 bases at V and 7 bases at J; junction bases unmatched: 29. CDR3 sequence: CASSQLSWVGGQGKTGSEAFF. The CDR3 DNA reads TGTGCCAGCAGTCAGCTCTCTTGGGTAGGGGGACAGGGAAAAACTGGCAGTGAAGCTTTCTTT.

This clonotype came up a few times. Written as DNA, the CDR3 is TGCAGTGCTATGAACTTGCGGGAGGGCCGCACAGATACGCAGTATTTT. Translation gives CSAMNLREGRTDTQYF. The chain has TRBV20-1 and TRBJ2-3; 9 bases are a match to TRBD2. Trimming took 4 bases from V and 1 from J; bases not matched to a gene: 9. CDR3 length equals 16 residues. The V gene's germline CDR1 is DFQATT and CDR2 SNEGSKA (reference sequence).

This clonotype was detected many times. The CDR3 region is CSVLGPDSLYNEQFF. The CDR3, as DNA: TGCAGCGTTTTGGGACCGGATTCGCTCTACAATGAGCAGTTCTTC. V and J are TRBV29-1 and TRBJ2-1, with D possibly called TRBD1 or TRBD2 (5 bases each). Trimming removed 5 bases from V and 3 bases from J, with 17 bases in between. The CDR3 is 15 residues long. The germline V gene encodes CDR1 SQVTM and CDR2 ANQGSEA.

This clonotype was counted ten times or more. V is TRBV11-1 and J is TRBJ2-5; maybe TRBD1 (5 bases). Germline CDR1 is SGHAT and CDR2 is FQDESV (reference sequence). The CDR3 runs to 14 residues. Trimming pared 5 bases from V and 1 base from J, leaving 11 bases between. The CDR3 sequence: CASSLLGPQETQYF. The CDR3 DNA reads as TGTGCCAGCAGCCTGTTGGGGCCCCAAGAGACCCAGTACTTC. The full variable domain, with the rest looked up from reference TRBV11-1 and TRBJ2-5, is EAEVAQSPRYKITEKSQAVAFWCDPISGHATLYWYRQILGQGPELLVQFQDESVVDDSQLPKDRFSAERLKGVDSTLKIQPAELGDSAMYLCASSLLGPQETQYFGPGTRLLVL.

This clonotype was seen repeatedly, ten times or more. The J gene is TRBJ2-7, the V gene TRBV28; D is unclear. Trimming left V 6 bases short and J 6 bases short, with 12 bases between. This CDR3 contains 12 residues. The germline V gene encodes CDR1 MDHEN and CDR2 SYDVKM. This CDR3 is CASSIGSTEQYF. The DNA for the CDR3 is TGTGCCAGCAGCATCGGGTCTACCGAGCAGTACTTC.

This clonotype has a handful of counts. The gene calls are TRBV7-9 and TRBJ1-2; D ambiguous. The CDR3 totals 16 residues. Trimming cost V 4 bases and J 5 bases, with 20 bases left between them. Germline V gives CDR1 SEHNR, CDR2 FQNEAQ (reference sequence). The CDR3 sequence: CASSYALRRSDYGYTF. The CDR3 bases are TGTGCCAGCAGCTACGCTTTGAGGAGGAGTGATTATGGCTACACCTTC.

This clonotype was recorded many times. The CDR3 protein is CASSPGQVGGTDTQYF. For the CDR3, the DNA is TGCGCCAGCAGCCCTGGACAGGTTGGGGGCACAGATACGCAGTATTTT. The chain joins TRBV5-1 to TRBJ2-3; 7 positions match TRBD1. V dropped 4 bases and J dropped 1; count of bases not matched to a gene: 9. Germline V gene sequence: CDR1 SGHRS, CDR2 YFSETQ. This CDR3 comprises 16 residues.

This clonotype was detected a few times. J is TRBJ1-6 and V is TRBV6-4; D not certain. V dropped 11 bases and J dropped 5 bases, with 10 bases sitting between them. The V gene's germline CDR1 is MRHNA and CDR2 SNTAGT. The CDR3 runs 12 residues. As DNA, the CDR3 is TGTGCCGAAACAGTCGATAATTCACCCCTCCACTTT. This codes for CAETVDNSPLHF.

This clonotype occurred a few times. The chain carries TRBV18 and TRBJ2-7, with TRBD2 matching 8 bases. The V segment lost 1 base and the J segment 4 bases; nucleotides outside the gene matches: 6. Per the germline V gene, CDR1 is KGHSH and CDR2 is LQKENI. The CDR3 spans 15 residues. CDR3 sequence: CASSPLGTRGYEQYF. The CDR3 DNA reads TGTGCCAGCTCACCACTCGGGACTAGGGGTTACGAGCAGTACTTC.

This chain uses TRBV6-1 with TRBJ2-5; D tentatively reads TRBD1 or TRBD2 (6 bases each). With 1 base removed from V and 7 bases from J, the gap between germline ends came to 10 bases. This CDR3 is built from 13 residues. Germline CDR1 is MNHNS and CDR2 is SASEGT. The CDR3 DNA reads as TGTGCCAGCAGTGAAGAAGGAGGGGGGACCCAGTACTTC. Translation: CASSEEGGGTQYF.

This clonotype was detected only a few times. This chain links TRBV11-1 with TRBJ1-1; TRBD1 is a possible D gene (5 bases). The V gene lost 3 bases and the J gene lost 8 bases, with 10 bases spanning the gap. The CDR3 extends over 12 amino acids. The germline CDR1 and CDR2 sequences are SGHAT and FQDESV (reference sequence). CDR3: CASSFLTAEAFF. The CDR3 DNA is TGTGCCAGCAGCTTTTTGACAGCGGAAGCTTTCTTT. The complete variable domain, with remaining parts taken from reference TRBV11-1 and TRBJ1-1, reads EAEVAQSPRYKITEKSQAVAFWCDPISGHATLYWYRQILGQGPELLVQFQDESVVDDSQLPKDRFSAERLKGVDSTLKIQPAELGDSAMYLCASSFLTAEAFFGQGTRLTVV.

This clonotype was counted ten times or more. The V call is TRBV29-1, the J call TRBJ2-1; the match to TRBD2 covers 8 bases. Germline V gene sequence: CDR1 SQVTM, CDR2 ANQGSEA. V was pared by 6 bases and J by 9 bases, with 7 bases of the junction left unmatched. The CDR3 extends over 12 amino acids. CDR3 amino acids: CSVLRGGAEQFF. DNA for the CDR3: TGCAGCGTGCTCCGGGGGGGAGCTGAGCAGTTCTTC.

This clonotype was counted at least ten times. The chain has TRBV4-3 and TRBJ1-3; no clear D. CDR3 size: 15 residues. The V and J ends lost 0 bases and 5 bases respectively, with 11 bases between them. CDR1 and CDR2 from the germline V gene are LGHNA and YSLEER. CDR3 residues: CASSQEAVTRNTIYF. The CDR3, as DNA: TGCGCCAGCAGCCAAGAGGCGGTCACGAGAAACACCATATATTTT.